One sample yielded the 8 T cell receptor beta chains listed below, sequenced in a study of blood T cell repertoires in COVID-19 (dated by TCRdb to about 2020). The method behind the library was the immunoSEQ multiplex PCR assay. Drawn from immuneACCESS, this table holds only the in-frame rearrangements with V and J called that TCRdb kept. Clones are partly lost; checked studies trace under half to an unresolved V gene and leave the rest unexplained. This sample gives 150,000 to 200,000 clones in total; 70% to 90% of them show up just once. The top ten hold approximately 0.75% of the sample. The specimen sequenced was peripheral blood. The receptors were gathered from a woman in her 70s with acute or convalescent COVID-19.

The chain uses TRBV9 and TRBJ1-2; tentative D call: TRBD1 (6 bases). Per the germline V gene, CDR1 is SGDLS and CDR2 is YYNGEE. The V end was cut by 3 bases, the J end by 7 bases, with 13 bases between. The CDR3 covers 13 residues. The CDR3 reads CASSGQVPAGYTF. In DNA form, the CDR3 reads TGTGCCAGCAGCGGACAGGTTCCCGCTGGCTACACCTTC.

This clone was counted once. V is TRBV5-4 and J is TRBJ1-1; the D gene is possibly TRBD1 (6 bases). Trimming took off 0 bases at V and 8 bases at J, with 11 bases between the two ends. The CDR3 has 13 residues. Germline V lookup: CDR1 SGHNT, CDR2 YYREEE (reference sequence). CDR3 nucleotide sequence: TGTGCCAGCAGCTTGGCCGGGGGGGCGGAAGCTTTCTTT. Its translation: CASSLAGGAEAFF.

CDR3 sequence reads: CASSWTGGGNTEAFF. CDR3 coding DNA: TGTGCCAGCAGCTGGACAGGGGGCGGGAACACTGAAGCTTTCTTT. The chain combines TRBV7-3 with TRBJ1-1; 11 nucleotides match TRBD1. V was clipped by 4 bases and J by 1 base; unmatched bases: 2. CDR3 length: 15 residues. Germline CDR1 reads SGHTA; CDR2 reads FQGTGA.

V gene TRBV5-1 combines with J gene TRBJ1-5; tentatively, D is TRBD1 (5 bases). CDR1 is SGHRS and CDR2 is YFSETQ in the germline V gene. This CDR3 contains 13 residues. The V end lost 2 bases, the J end lost 6 bases, and 9 bases lay between the germline ends. Written as DNA, the CDR3 is TGCGCCAGCAGCTTTCGGGGGAGTCAGCCCCAGCATTTT. This codes for CASSFRGSQPQHF.

A single count supports this clone. The chain has TRBV5-4 and TRBJ2-7; TRBD1 matches 10 bases. Germline V CDR1 and CDR2: SGHNT, YYREEE (reference sequence). This CDR3 is built from 15 residues. The J segment lost 5 bases and the V segment lost 0 bases, leaving 5 bases of the junction unmatched. The CDR3 loop reads CASSLVDRGSNEQYF. The CDR3 DNA follows: TGTGCCAGCAGCTTGGTGGACAGGGGGTCCAACGAGCAGTACTTC.

This chain uses TRBV6-2 or TRBV6-3 with TRBJ2-5; 8 nucleotides match TRBD2. CDR1 and CDR2 from the germline V gene are MNHEY and SVGEGT. This CDR3 has 15 amino acids. The junction had 13 bases not matched to a gene; V was cut back by 8 bases and J by 5 bases. The CDR3 is CASGLLAGVRETQYF. The CDR3 DNA sequence: TGTGCCAGCGGCCTCCTAGCGGGTGTGAGGGAGACCCAGTACTTC.

The gene calls are TRBV6-5 and TRBJ2-7; TRBD1 is a possible D gene (5 bases). CDR3 length equals 13 residues. The V end lost 6 bases, the J end lost 2 bases, and 11 bases lay between the germline ends. Germline V gives CDR1 MNHEY, CDR2 SVGAGI. The CDR3 is CASRSPGTYEQYF. DNA of the CDR3: TGTGCCAGCAGATCCCCAGGGACCTACGAGCAGTACTTC.

The V gene is TRBV7-3, the J gene TRBJ1-1; D ambiguous. V was trimmed by 5 bases and J by 14 bases, leaving 24 bases between them. Germline loops: CDR1 SGHTA, CDR2 FQGTGA. The CDR3 is 14 residues long. The DNA of the CDR3 is TGTGCCAGCAGCCAAAGCCTCAAAGCGAATTTTCAGTTCTTT. Its protein product is CASSQSLKANFQFF.